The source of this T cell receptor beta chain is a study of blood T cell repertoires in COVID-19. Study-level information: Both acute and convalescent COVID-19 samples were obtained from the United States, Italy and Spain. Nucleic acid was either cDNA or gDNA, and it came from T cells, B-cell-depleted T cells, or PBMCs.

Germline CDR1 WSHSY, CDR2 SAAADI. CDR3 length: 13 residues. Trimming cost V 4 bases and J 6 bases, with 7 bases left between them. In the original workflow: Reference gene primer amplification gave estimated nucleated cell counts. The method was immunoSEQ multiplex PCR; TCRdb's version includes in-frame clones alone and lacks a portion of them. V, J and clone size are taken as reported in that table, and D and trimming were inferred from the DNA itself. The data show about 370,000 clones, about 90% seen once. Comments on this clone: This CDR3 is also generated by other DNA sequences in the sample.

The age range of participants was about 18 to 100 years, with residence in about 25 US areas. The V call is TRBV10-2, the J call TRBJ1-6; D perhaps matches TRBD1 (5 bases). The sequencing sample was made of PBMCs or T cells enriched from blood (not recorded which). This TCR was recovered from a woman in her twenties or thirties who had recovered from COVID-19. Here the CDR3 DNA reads TGCGCCAGCAGTGCCGGGGGTAATTCACCCCTCCACTTT. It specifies CASSAGGNSPLHF.